Listed here are 28 T cell receptor beta chains from one sample, sequenced in a study of cytomegalovirus exposure and HLA in healthy donors. PCR amplification relied on 60 Vbeta primers (plus 13 Jbeta primers). Clones were sequenced by immunoSEQ multiplex PCR, and TCRdb holds only the in-frame ones, with some missing. Of about 210,000 clones listed, 82% are singletons. What was sequenced was PBMCs. These receptors all stem from a man aged 40-49 years in good health and CMV-seropositive.

The J gene is TRBJ2-7, the V gene TRBV5-4; 11 nucleotides align to TRBD2. J was trimmed by 4 bases and V by 4 bases; bases with no gene match: 4. Germline CDR1 is SGHNT and CDR2 is YYREEE (reference sequence). The CDR3 covers 14 residues. Here the CDR3 reads CASSPGLAEYEQYF. CDR3 in DNA: TGTGCCAGCAGCCCGGGACTAGCGGAATACGAGCAGTACTTC.

The CDR3 nucleotides read TGTGCCAGCAGTTTAGGACAGGGGGAGTCCTACGAGCAGTACGTC. This sequence encodes CASSLGQGESYEQYV. The V and J genes are TRBV27 and TRBJ2-7; 10 bases match TRBD1. Per germline, CDR1 MNHEY and CDR2 SMNVEV (reference sequence). The CDR3 spans 15 residues. V trimming: 2 bases; J trimming: 1 base; junction bases outside the gene matches: 2.

This rearrangement joins TRBV4-2 to TRBJ1-2; D is uncertain. CDR1 is LGHNA, CDR2 YNFKEQ, per germline. This CDR3 comprises 14 residues. V was shortened by 1 base and J by 4 bases, with 10 bases between the two germline ends. CDR3 loop: CASSQVTDPYGYTF. DNA for the CDR3: TGTGCCAGCAGCCAAGTCACAGACCCCTATGGCTACACCTTC.

The chain is built from TRBV7-9 and TRBJ2-3, with a possible D match to TRBD2 (5 bases). V was clipped by 5 bases and J by 6 bases, with 9 bases between them. The CDR3 totals 12 residues. The germline CDR1 and CDR2 sequences are SEHNR and FQNEAQ (reference sequence). The CDR3 sequence: CASSLTGDTQYF. The CDR3 bases are TGTGCCAGCAGCCTCACGGGGGATACGCAGTATTTT.

This clone was seen once. The chain couples TRBV2 to TRBJ1-2, with a weak D call TRBD1 (6 bases). V was pared by 5 bases and J by 8 bases, with 15 bases between. The CDR3 spans 13 residues. Per germline, CDR1 SNHLY and CDR2 FYNNEI. The CDR3 here is CASSSTGYGGYTF. In DNA, the CDR3 is TGTGCCAGCAGTAGTACAGGGTACGGGGGCTACACCTTC.

The chain employs TRBV15 and TRBJ2-1, with 7 bases lining up with TRBD2. V dropped 2 bases and J dropped 0; count of bases not matched to a gene: 1. The CDR3 has 15 amino acids. The germline gives CDR1 LNHNV, CDR2 YYDKDF (reference sequence). The CDR3 DNA sequence: TGTGCCACCAGCAGACGGACTAGCTCCTACAATGAGCAGTTCTTC. This sequence encodes CATSRRTSSYNEQFF.

This chain joins TRBV5-1 and TRBJ2-1, with a weak D call TRBD2 (6 bases). Germline V gives CDR1 SGHRS, CDR2 YFSETQ. CDR3 size: 15 residues. V was shortened by 0 bases and J by 0 bases, with 7 bases between the two germline ends. CDR3 sequence reads: CASSLDGSSYNEQFF. In nucleotides, the CDR3 is TGCGCCAGCAGCTTGGACGGGAGCTCCTACAATGAGCAGTTCTTC.

CDR3 nucleotides: TGTGCCACCAGCAGGGACCCGGGAGCCCGTAAGAAGAATCAGCCCCAGCATTTT. This codes for CATSRDPGARKKNQPQHF. The J gene is TRBJ1-5, the V gene TRBV15; the D is unclear. Trimming shortened V by 3 bases and J by 4 bases, and 22 bases separated the two germline ends. The germline CDR1 and CDR2 sequences are LNHNV and YYDKDF (reference sequence). The length of the CDR3 is 18 residues.

There are a few counts of this clone. This rearrangement joins TRBV10-3 to TRBJ1-5, with D uncertain. Germline assignment: CDR1 ENHRY and CDR2 SYGVKD. CDR3 length: 13 amino acids. Between the trimmed V and J ends, which lost 4 bases and 4 bases, there was a span of 8 bases. CDR3 DNA: TGTGCCATCAGTGTCGAGCTGAATCAGCCCCAGCATTTT. It codes for CAISVELNQPQHF.

The chain uses TRBV5-1 and TRBJ1-4; no definite D call. CDR3 length: 15 amino acids. Germline lookup yields CDR1 SGHRS and CDR2 YFSETQ. Between the trimmed V and J ends, which lost 0 bases and 8 bases, there was a span of 14 bases. CDR3 coding DNA: TGCGCCAGCAGCTTGGGGGCCCCACCATTAGAAAAACTGTTTTTT. It is translated as CASSLGAPPLEKLFF.

Worth noting for this clone: The sample carries other DNA sequences with the same CDR3. The chain is built from TRBV7-2 and TRBJ2-3; D uncertain. Per the germline V gene, CDR1 is SGHTA and CDR2 is FQGNSA. The CDR3 has 12 residues. With 6 bases removed from V and 5 bases from J, the gap between germline ends came to 9 bases. The CDR3 coding sequence is TGTGCCAGCAGTTCCCGGTTAGATACGCAGTATTTT. Its translation is CASSSRLDTQYF.

The chain is built from TRBV27 and TRBJ2-2, with TRBD1 identical over 7 bases. Trimming took 10 bases from V and 6 from J; bases not matched to a gene: 11. The CDR3 extends over 14 amino acids. Germline V CDR1 and CDR2: MNHEY, SMNVEV (reference sequence). CDR3 sequence: CAIATGLNSGELFF. In nucleotides, the CDR3 is TGTGCCATCGCGACAGGGCTTAATTCCGGGGAGCTGTTTTTT.

This clone was counted only a few times. This chain connects TRBV6-1 to TRBJ2-2, with D perhaps matching TRBD1 (6 bases). Germline V gene lookup returns CDR1 MNHNS and CDR2 SASEGT. The CDR3 length is 14 residues. The V gene lost 5 bases and the J gene lost 1 base, with 8 bases spanning the gap. CDR3 coding DNA: TGTGCCAGCAGTCCGGGACAGAACACCGGGGAGCTGTTTTTT. Protein product: CASSPGQNTGELFF.

The chain uses TRBV27 and TRBJ1-1; possibly TRBD1 for D (6 bases). This CDR3 region has 15 residues. CDR1 and CDR2 from the germline V gene are MNHEY and SMNVEV (reference sequence). Trimming left V 5 bases short and J 1 base short, with 14 bases between. DNA for the CDR3: TGTGCCAGCAGTCCGGGGGGGGCAGGGAACACTGAAGCTTTCTTT. Its translation is CASSPGGAGNTEAFF.

The V gene is TRBV15, the J gene TRBJ1-1; the match to TRBD1 covers 7 bases. The germline gives CDR1 LNHNV, CDR2 YYDKDF (reference sequence). The CDR3 is 14 amino acids. The ends lost 2 bases at V and 4 bases at J; junction bases unmatched: 4. The CDR3 region has the DNA TGTGCCACCAGCAGAAAACAGGGGTTCACTGAAGCTTTCTTT. Protein sequence: CATSRKQGFTEAFF. Filled out from reference TRBV15 and TRBJ1-1, the complete variable domain reads DAMVIQNPRYQVTQFGKPVTLSCSQTLNHNVMYWYQQKSSQAPKLLFHYYDKDFNNEADTPDNFQSRRPNTSFCFLDIRSPGLGDTAMYLCATSRKQGFTEAFFGQGTRLTVV.

This chain joins TRBV12-5 and TRBJ2-2; the match to TRBD2 covers 12 bases. Germline CDR1 LGHNT, CDR2 FRNRAP. V was clipped by 5 bases and J by 8 bases; unmatched bases: 15. This CDR3 contains 18 residues. In DNA form, the CDR3 reads TGTGCTAGTGGTCTGACCTCTCTAGCGGGAGGGTCCCGAGGGGAGCTGTTTTTT. This translates into CASGLTSLAGGSRGELFF.

The V and J genes are TRBV6-6 and TRBJ2-7, with D possibly matching TRBD2 (6 bases). The CDR3 consists of 13 residues. Trimming shortened V by 3 bases and J by 2 bases, and 8 bases separated the two germline ends. Germline CDR1 and CDR2: MNHNY and SVGAGI (reference sequence). CDR3 protein: CASSYGGTYEQYF. The CDR3 DNA sequence: TGTGCCAGCAGTTATGGGGGGACCTACGAGCAGTACTTC.

This clone was seen a single time. The V and J genes are TRBV5-1 and TRBJ1-2; 8 bases are a match to TRBD1. The CDR3 has 15 amino acids. V lost 4 bases to trimming and J lost 1 base; unmatched junction nucleotides: 6. Germline V gene sequence: CDR1 SGHRS, CDR2 YFSETQ. CDR3 sequence (DNA): TGCGCCAGCAGCCTCCGGACAGGGAGTAACTATGGCTACACCTTC. It specifies CASSLRTGSNYGYTF.

The genes are TRBV15 and TRBJ2-5; 9 bases agree with TRBD1. The V gene's germline CDR1 is LNHNV and CDR2 YYDKDF (reference sequence). Trimming removed 1 base from V and 2 bases from J; junction bases left unmatched: 2. The CDR3 loop spans 15 amino acids. The CDR3 sequence is CATSRGTGEQETQYF. CDR3 bases: TGTGCCACCAGCAGAGGGACAGGGGAGCAAGAGACCCAGTACTTC.

CDR3 residues: CASTPRSYGYTF. The CDR3 DNA sequence: TGTGCCAGCACCCCCCGGAGCTATGGCTACACCTTC. This chain connects TRBV6-1 to TRBJ1-2; D gene ambiguous. The CDR3 runs 12 residues. CDR1 is MNHNS and CDR2 is SASEGT in the germline V gene. V lost 7 bases to trimming and J lost 4 bases, with 10 bases between them.

This clone was picked up one time. V usage is TRBV11-2 and J usage is TRBJ1-1, with a possible D match to TRBD1 (6 bases). The V gene lost 5 bases and the J gene lost 4 bases, with 20 bases spanning the gap. The CDR3 is made up of 16 amino acids. Germline CDR1 is SGHAT and CDR2 is FQNNGV. The CDR3 loop is CASSPGGGGTLTEAFF. For the CDR3, the DNA is TGTGCCAGCAGCCCGGGAGGGGGGGGCACGCTCACTGAAGCTTTCTTT.

V is TRBV7-9 and J is TRBJ2-7, with D possibly TRBD1 on 5 matching bases. Germline CDR1 reads SEHNR; CDR2 reads FQNEAQ (reference sequence). V lost 3 bases and J lost 3, with 6 bases in between. The CDR3 spans 12 residues. CDR3 sequence: CASSLQGYEQYV. CDR3 bases: TGTGCCAGCAGCTTGCAGGGCTACGAGCAGTACGTC.

The rearrangement uses TRBV6-5 and TRBJ1-1; D unclear. The CDR3 has 15 amino acids. V lost 2 bases, J lost 3 bases, and 13 bases lay in between. In germline, CDR1 is MNHEY, CDR2 SVGAGI. The chain's CDR3 is CASSYDAPADTEAFF. The CDR3 coding sequence is TGTGCCAGCAGTTACGACGCCCCAGCGGACACTGAAGCTTTCTTT.

The chain links TRBV6-5 to TRBJ2-1; 12 positions match TRBD2. Germline CDR1 reads MNHEY; CDR2 reads SVGAGI. The CDR3 sequence is 16 residues long. Losses at the gene ends were 4 bases for V and 2 bases for J; bases not matched to a gene: 3. CDR3 nucleotide sequence: TGTGCCAGCAGTTCACTAGCGGGAGGCCCCTACAATGAGCAGTTCTTC. It is translated as CASSSLAGGPYNEQFF.

The chain is built from TRBV28 and TRBJ1-1, with 9 bases that match TRBD1. The germline V gene encodes CDR1 MDHEN and CDR2 SYDVKM. This CDR3 is built from 18 residues. The junction had 12 bases not matched to a gene; V was cut back by 1 base and J by 3 bases. This CDR3 reads CASSLYRGQGIPYTEAFF. Written as DNA, the CDR3 is TGTGCCAGCAGTTTATACAGAGGACAGGGGATCCCTTACACTGAAGCTTTCTTT.

Here the CDR3 DNA reads TGTGCCAGCAGTTCGACAGTGGGTCCCGGGGAGCTGTTTTTT. Its translation is CASSSTVGPGELFF. The chain links TRBV27 to TRBJ2-2; D possibly corresponds to TRBD1 (5 bases). Germline V gives CDR1 MNHEY, CDR2 SMNVEV (reference sequence). The CDR3 length is 14 residues. V lost 4 bases and J 6 bases, leaving 12 bases between the germline ends.

The J gene is TRBJ2-7, the V gene TRBV9; D is possibly TRBD2 (6 bases). V was clipped by 4 bases and J by 3 bases, with 17 bases between them. Germline CDR1 SGDLS, CDR2 YYNGEE. The CDR3 is 15 amino acids. This CDR3 is CASSPSGAPLYEQYF. The CDR3 DNA follows: TGTGCCAGCAGCCCCTCGGGAGCTCCCCTCTACGAGCAGTACTTC.

CDR3 bases: TGCGCCAGCAGCTTGGGGGGGGGCGCTCAGACACAAGAGACCCAGTACTTC. Amino acid sequence: CASSLGGGAQTQETQYF. The V gene is TRBV5-1, the J gene TRBJ2-5; perhaps TRBD2 as D (7 bases). There are 17 residues in the CDR3. Germline V gene sequence: CDR1 SGHRS, CDR2 YFSETQ. Trimming removed 0 bases from V and 2 bases from J, with 17 bases in between.